This T cell receptor (beta chain) is drawn from a study of cytomegalovirus exposure and HLA in healthy donors. Notes on the study in general: Reported performance of the classifier showed diagnosis of cytomegalovirus status with high specificity and sensitivity. Within an earlier analysis, most TCR beta V segments proved productive either about 87% or about 30% of the time.

V dropped 3 bases and J dropped 7; count of bases not matched to a gene: 4. CDR1 is SGHTA, CDR2 FQGTGA, per germline. CDR3 length: 14 amino acids. Use of 60 Vbeta and 13 Jbeta primers characterized the PCR. Sequenced by immunoSEQ multiplex PCR; TCRdb stores in-frame clones only, minus some. The sample has roughly 100,000 clones, about two thirds seen once. Notes on this clone: No antigen is known for it.

V is TRBV7-3 and J is TRBJ2-5, with 11 bases aligning to TRBD2. The sample was PBMCs. The receptor's source is a boy younger than 18 in good health and CMV-seronegative. The DNA of the CDR3 is TGTGCCAGCAGCTTTAGCGGGGGGGAAGCGACCCAGTACTTC. Translated: CASSFSGGEATQYF.